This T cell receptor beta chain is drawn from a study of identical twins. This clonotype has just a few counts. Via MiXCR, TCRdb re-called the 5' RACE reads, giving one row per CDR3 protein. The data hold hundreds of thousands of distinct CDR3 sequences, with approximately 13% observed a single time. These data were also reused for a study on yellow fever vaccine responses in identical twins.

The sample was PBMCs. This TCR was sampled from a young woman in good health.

The CDR3 loop is CSATPWNQPQHF. For the CDR3, the DNA is TGCAGTGCCACCCCCTGGAATCAGCCCCAGCATTTT. The chain combines TRBV20-1 with TRBJ1-5; D unresolved. Germline loops: CDR1 DFQATT, CDR2 SNEGSKA (reference sequence). This CDR3 is built from 12 residues. Trimming removed 6 bases at V and 4 bases at J, with 10 bases between.